A single sample gave rise to the 23 T cell receptor beta chains below, sequenced in a study of blood T cell repertoires in COVID-19. The protocol was immunoSEQ multiplex PCR, while the TCRdb copy is restricted to in-frame clones and leaves out a portion. The data contain approximately 75,000 clones, around 84% of them singletons. Sequencing was performed on peripheral blood. The source of these receptors is an elderly woman with acute or convalescent COVID-19.

The chain carries TRBV6-5 and TRBJ1-1, with a possible D match to TRBD1 (5 bases). Germline V lookup: CDR1 MNHEY, CDR2 SVGAGI. CDR3 size: 13 residues. V was clipped by 7 bases and J by 1 base, with 10 bases between them. CDR3 loop: CASTGHPNTEAFF. The CDR3 DNA reads as TGTGCCAGCACCGGACACCCGAACACTGAAGCTTTCTTT.

The chain is built from TRBV6-5 and TRBJ2-1; 12 bases map to TRBD2. Germline V gives CDR1 MNHEY, CDR2 SVGAGI. There are 14 residues in the CDR3. V gave up 6 bases and J gave up 9 bases; unmatched junction bases: 6. The CDR3 DNA reads TGTGCCAGCAGCCGGACTAGCGGGGCGGGTGAGCAGTTCTTC. It specifies CASSRTSGAGEQFF.

The V call is TRBV3-1 (or the pseudogene TRBV3-2), the J call TRBJ1-5; D gene unclear. The CDR3 has 16 residues. V was pared by 3 bases and J by 6 bases, with 18 bases between. In germline, CDR1 is LGHDT, CDR2 YNNKEL (reference sequence). CDR3 DNA sequence: TGTGCCAGCAGCCAGGCCGGAGGCAGAAGTGGTCAGCCCCAGCATTTT. It specifies CASSQAGGRSGQPQHF.

The chain carries TRBV14 and TRBJ1-2, with D hard to call. The CDR3 has 14 residues. The V end lost 4 bases, the J end lost 3 bases, and 12 bases lay between the germline ends. The germline gives CDR1 SGHDN, CDR2 FVKESK. The CDR3 region has the DNA TGTGCCAGCAGCCCCCTCCGAACGGACTATGGCTACACCTTC. Its protein product is CASSPLRTDYGYTF.

The gene calls are TRBV7-9 and TRBJ2-6; 7 positions agree with TRBD1. V shed 2 bases, J shed 2 bases, and the junction held 0 bases outside the gene matches. This CDR3 is 15 amino acids long. In germline, CDR1 is SEHNR, CDR2 FQNEAQ (reference sequence). In nucleotides, the CDR3 is TGTGCCAGCAGCTTACAGGGGGCTGGGGCCAACGTCCTGACTTTC. Its protein product is CASSLQGAGANVLTF.

V is TRBV3-1 (or the pseudogene TRBV3-2) and J is TRBJ1-3; D is perhaps TRBD1 (5 bases). Germline V gene lookup returns CDR1 LGHDT and CDR2 YNNKEL (reference sequence). V gave up 0 bases and J gave up 7 bases, with 13 bases separating them. This CDR3 comprises 15 residues. The CDR3 spells CASSQEGAGWNTIYF. For the CDR3, the DNA is TGTGCCAGCAGCCAAGAAGGGGCAGGGTGGAACACCATATATTTT.

The chain links TRBV19 to TRBJ1-1, with TRBD1 as a possible D gene (6 bases). In germline, CDR1 is LNHDA, CDR2 SQIVND (reference sequence). With 5 bases removed from V and 10 bases from J, the gap between germline ends came to 23 bases. The CDR3 runs to 15 residues. The CDR3: CASSHLRDITQGAFF. The CDR3 nucleotides are TGTGCCAGTAGTCATCTCCGGGACATCACCCAGGGAGCTTTCTTT.

This sequence joins TRBV11-3 and TRBJ2-5; TRBD2 is a possible D gene (6 bases). The V gene lost 1 base and the J gene lost 3 bases, with 15 bases spanning the gap. Germline V gives CDR1 SGHNT, CDR2 YENEEA. There are 16 residues in the CDR3. The CDR3: CASSLGNGEVEETQYF. Written as DNA, the CDR3 is TGTGCCAGCAGCTTAGGTAACGGGGAGGTCGAAGAGACCCAGTACTTC.

The rearrangement links TRBV5-4 to TRBJ2-5; 7 bases are a match to TRBD1. Germline V gene data show CDR1 as SGHNT and CDR2 as YYREEE (reference sequence). CDR3 length equals 16 residues. J lost 3 bases, V lost 4 bases, and 12 bases had no gene match. The DNA for the CDR3 is TGTGCCAGCAGCCCGAACAAAAACAGGGGTAAAGAGACCCAGTACTTC. It codes for CASSPNKNRGKETQYF.

V and J are TRBV5-8 and TRBJ2-1; 8 positions agree with TRBD2. Germline V CDR1 and CDR2: SGHTS, YDEGEE. This CDR3 is 16 amino acids long. V lost 4 bases and J lost 3; bases outside the gene matches: 9. CDR3 DNA sequence: TGTGCCAGCAGCCCACGCACTAGCGGATACTACAATGAGCAGTTCTTC. Translating it yields CASSPRTSGYYNEQFF.

J is TRBJ2-7 and V is TRBV7-8; maybe TRBD2 (6 bases). The V and J ends lost 3 bases and 3 bases respectively, with 12 bases between them. Per germline, CDR1 SGHVS and CDR2 FQNEAQ. The CDR3 covers 14 residues. CDR3: CASSFRDFGYEQYF. The CDR3, as DNA: TGTGCCAGCAGCTTCCGGGACTTTGGCTACGAGCAGTACTTC.

The chain's CDR3 is CASSPKRQGGTYEQYF. The CDR3 nucleotides are TGTGCCAGCAGCCCGAAGCGACAGGGGGGCACCTACGAGCAGTACTTC. The chain carries TRBV5-4 and TRBJ2-7; 9 positions match TRBD1. Germline V lookup: CDR1 SGHNT, CDR2 YYREEE (reference sequence). The length of the CDR3 is 16 residues. After removal of 4 bases from V and 2 bases from J, the junction contained 10 bases not matched to a gene.

The chain is built from TRBV4-2 and TRBJ1-4, with D uncertain. The CDR3 sequence is 15 residues long. Per germline, CDR1 LGHNA and CDR2 YNFKEQ. With 3 bases removed from V and 4 bases from J, the gap between germline ends came to 12 bases. The CDR3 DNA sequence: TGTGCCAGCAGCCACGGAAGCGGCCTTAATGAAAAACTGTTTTTT. This sequence encodes CASSHGSGLNEKLFF.

The chain employs TRBV7-2 and TRBJ2-2; 7 positions agree with TRBD2. Germline V gene sequence: CDR1 SGHTA, CDR2 FQGNSA. V gave up 5 bases and J gave up 4 bases; unmatched junction bases: 10. The CDR3 extends over 16 amino acids. DNA of the CDR3: TGTGCCAGCAGCCCATGGCCGCGGGGGAGCACCGGGGAGCTGTTTTTT. It is translated as CASSPWPRGSTGELFF.

The chain recombines TRBV19 with TRBJ2-1; 8 bases match TRBD2. The CDR3 is 15 residues long. Germline CDR1 and CDR2: LNHDA and SQIVND (reference sequence). V shed 4 bases and J 7 bases; nucleotides not matched to a gene: 9. The CDR3: CASSTLAGYINEQFF. For the CDR3, the DNA is TGTGCCAGTAGTACGCTAGCGGGTTATATTAATGAGCAGTTCTTC.

V is TRBV25-1 and J is TRBJ2-7; no reliable D call. This CDR3 is 14 amino acids long. The V end was cut by 0 bases, the J end by 4 bases, with 10 bases between. In germline, CDR1 is MGHDK, CDR2 SYGVNS. As DNA, the CDR3 is TGTGCCAGCAGTGAATATGGGTCAGGATACGAGCAGTACTTC. Translated: CASSEYGSGYEQYF.

This chain uses TRBV14 with TRBJ2-7; a possible D gene is TRBD2 (7 bases). Trimming stripped 1 base from V and 2 bases from J, with 18 bases between. This CDR3 is built from 17 residues. Germline-derived CDR1 and CDR2 are SGHDN and FVKESK. The CDR3 DNA reads TGTGCCAGCAGCCAAGCCCGCCGTTGGGGGGGCACCTACGAGCAGTACTTC. Its translation: CASSQARRWGGTYEQYF.

The chain is built from TRBV2 and TRBJ2-5; weak D call: TRBD2 (6 bases). Germline CDR1 reads SNHLY; CDR2 reads FYNNEI. V was clipped by 6 bases and J by 2 bases, with 10 bases between them. The CDR3 extends over 13 amino acids. The CDR3 is CASRPGAQETQYF. The CDR3, as DNA: TGTGCCAGCAGACCGGGAGCGCAAGAGACCCAGTACTTC.

The V and J genes are TRBV2 and TRBJ2-5, with 7 bases matching TRBD2. Trimming removed 4 bases from V and 9 bases from J; junction bases left unmatched: 2. The CDR3 extends over 11 amino acids. Per germline, CDR1 SNHLY and CDR2 FYNNEI. CDR3 amino acids: CASSALAAQYF. The DNA of the CDR3 is TGTGCCAGCAGTGCGCTAGCGGCCCAGTACTTC.

The chain links TRBV5-6 to TRBJ1-1, with 7 bases fitting TRBD1. CDR1 SGHDT and CDR2 YYEEEE come from the germline V gene. The CDR3 extends over 14 amino acids. V gave up 2 bases and J gave up 4 bases; unmatched junction bases: 5. The CDR3 DNA reads TGTGCCAGCAGCTTTAGGGGGCTAGGCACTGAAGCTTTCTTT. Protein: CASSFRGLGTEAFF.

The genes are TRBV3-1 (or the pseudogene TRBV3-2) and TRBJ2-7; 7 positions agree with TRBD1. The CDR3 has 15 amino acids. Germline V gene lookup returns CDR1 LGHDT and CDR2 YNNKEL (reference sequence). Trimming took 4 bases from V and 1 from J; bases not matched to a gene: 7. CDR3 in DNA: TGTGCCAGCAGCCCTCTCCTGGGACAGTCCTACGAGCAGTACTTC. This translates into CASSPLLGQSYEQYF.

This rearrangement joins TRBV6-5 to TRBJ1-5; a weak D match, TRBD1 (6 bases). This CDR3 region has 15 residues. V lost 6 bases, J lost 1 base, and 13 bases lay in between. Germline assignment: CDR1 MNHEY and CDR2 SVGAGI. The CDR3, as DNA: TGTGCCAGCAGCCAGGACAGATCGAGCAATCAGCCCCAGCATTTT. Its translation: CASSQDRSSNQPQHF.

The rearrangement links TRBV27 to TRBJ1-1; 7 bases match TRBD1. J lost 2 bases, V lost 0 bases, and 3 bases had no gene match. The CDR3 runs to 15 residues. Germline V lookup: CDR1 MNHEY, CDR2 SMNVEV (reference sequence). The CDR3 DNA reads TGTGCCAGCAGTTTATCGGGACAGTCAAACACTGAAGCTTTCTTT. Protein sequence: CASSLSGQSNTEAFF.